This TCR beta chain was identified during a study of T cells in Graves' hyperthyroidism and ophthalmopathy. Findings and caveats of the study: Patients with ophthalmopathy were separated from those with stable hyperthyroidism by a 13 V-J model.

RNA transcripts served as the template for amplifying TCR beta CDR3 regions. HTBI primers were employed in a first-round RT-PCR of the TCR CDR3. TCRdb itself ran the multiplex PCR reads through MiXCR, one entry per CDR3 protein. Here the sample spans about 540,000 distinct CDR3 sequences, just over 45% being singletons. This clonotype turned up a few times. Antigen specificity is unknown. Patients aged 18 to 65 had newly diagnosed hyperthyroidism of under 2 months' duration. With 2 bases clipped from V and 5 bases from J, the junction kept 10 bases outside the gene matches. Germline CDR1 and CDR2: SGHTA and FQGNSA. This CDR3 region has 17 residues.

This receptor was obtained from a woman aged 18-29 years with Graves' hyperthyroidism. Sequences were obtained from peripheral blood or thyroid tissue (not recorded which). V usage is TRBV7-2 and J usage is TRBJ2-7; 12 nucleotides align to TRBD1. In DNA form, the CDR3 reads TGTGCCAGCAGCTTATTCGCCGGGACAGGGGGCTGGAACGAGCAGTACTTC. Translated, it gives CASSLFAGTGGWNEQYF. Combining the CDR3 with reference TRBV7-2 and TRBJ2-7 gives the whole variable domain GAGVSQSPSNKVTEKGKDVELRCDPISGHTALYWYRQSLGQGLEFLIYFQGNSAPDKSGLPSDRFSAERTGGSVSTLTIQRTQQEDSAVYLCASSLFAGTGGWNEQYFGPGTRLTVT.